This T cell receptor (beta chain) was recovered during a study of cytomegalovirus exposure and HLA in healthy donors. Study-wide results and caveats: Sequencing artifact likely explains a cluster of highly shared sequence variants. Sequencing depth roughly uniform across donors was assumed in presence/absence analyses. Later analysis identified a missense DCLRE1C variant that was linked to TCR beta V- and J-gene trimming. Most TCR sequences were uncommon, yet certain public TCRs appeared in many donors.

The germline V gene has CDR1 MNHEY and CDR2 SMNVEV (reference sequence). V was pared by 4 bases and J by 2 bases, with 14 bases between. The CDR3 runs to 16 residues. With 60 Vbeta and 13 Jbeta primers, the PCR was carried out. The repertoire was sequenced with immunoSEQ multiplex PCR; TCRdb's copy has only in-frame clones and lacks some. This sample has some 56,000 clones, with 75% to 85% found just once. Comments on this clone: Its antigen remains unknown.

Sample: PBMCs. V usage is TRBV27 and J usage is TRBJ2-2; a weak D match, TRBD1 (5 bases). The source is a woman in her thirties or forties in good health and CMV-seronegative. CDR3 region: CASSSPRVVNTGELFF. DNA of the CDR3: TGTGCCAGCAGTTCGCCCAGGGTGGTTAACACCGGGGAGCTGTTTTTT.